The sequence of this T cell receptor (beta chain) was determined in a study of blood T cell repertoires in COVID-19. Study in general: COVID-19 samples, acute and convalescent, were from the United States, Italy and Spain. T cells, B-cell-depleted T cells, or PBMCs supplied cDNA or gDNA.

Original analysis: It was from reference gene primer amplification that nucleated cell counts were estimated. Sequenced by immunoSEQ multiplex PCR; TCRdb stores in-frame clones only, minus some. The V and J calls and clone size were taken over from that table, and D and trimming were inferred from the DNA. The data show some 130,000 clones, roughly nine tenths seen once. CDR3 length: 15 amino acids. Germline CDR1 PRHDT, CDR2 FYEKMQ (reference sequence). V lost 4 bases to trimming and J lost 4 bases; unmatched junction nucleotides: 8. The sequence was obtained from a man in his forties or fifties with active COVID-19. Input material: peripheral blood. J is TRBJ2-7 and V is TRBV13; TRBD1 matches 9 bases. CDR3 amino acids: CASSSTTGGEYEQYF. The CDR3 DNA is TGTGCCAGCAGCTCGACAACAGGGGGCGAGTACGAGCAGTACTTC.